This T cell receptor (beta chain) was sequenced in a study of cytomegalovirus exposure and HLA in healthy donors. Germline trimming cut 5 bases from V and 2 bases from J; bases unmatched to any gene: 5. Per the germline V gene, CDR1 is SEHNR and CDR2 is FQNEAQ (reference sequence). The CDR3 length is 15 residues. Regarding the study as a whole: The investigators catalogued 164 TCR beta chains as cytomegalovirus-associated. In a later analysis, TCR association rates varied by HLA locus: DRB1 most, HLA-C fewest. HLA alleles were associated with around 17,000 TCR beta sequences in a later analysis at 0.05 false discovery rate.

Use of 60 Vbeta and 13 Jbeta primers characterized the PCR. Clones were sequenced by immunoSEQ multiplex PCR, and TCRdb holds only the in-frame ones, with some missing. This sample carries around 200,000 clones, 70% to 85% of them seen once, and the ten largest clones take approximately 0.22%. In regard to this clone: What it binds is unknown.

V and J are TRBV7-9 and TRBJ2-3; 9 bases map to TRBD1. The receptor was isolated from a girl aged 2 to 10 in good health and CMV-seronegative. Material for sequencing was PBMCs. The CDR3 sequence: CASSRTGDYTDTQYF. The CDR3 DNA is TGTGCCAGCAGCCGGACAGGGGACTACACAGATACGCAGTATTTT.